The T cell receptor (beta chain) under discussion was sequenced for a study of CD8 T cells in ankylosing spondylitis. This clonotype was observed a handful of times. TCRdb fed the 5' RACE reads into MiXCR, producing one record per CDR3 protein. This sample carries a few hundred thousand distinct CDR3 sequences, around a tenth of them seen once, and the ten largest clones take about 10%. This CDR3 has 15 residues. Germline values: CDR1 LGHDT, CDR2 YNNKEL (reference sequence). The ends were cut back, 0 bases at V and 6 bases at J, with 14 bases in the middle. The origin of this receptor is a female donor with ankylosing spondylitis or in good health (not recorded which). The chain couples TRBV3-1 to TRBJ1-2; maybe TRBD1 (5 bases). Source material: blood, either unsorted or a sorted T cell fraction (not recorded which). As DNA, the CDR3 is TGTGCCAGCAGCCAAGATATGGGCCAGGGCCATGGCTACACCTTC. Its translation is CASSQDMGQGHGYTF.